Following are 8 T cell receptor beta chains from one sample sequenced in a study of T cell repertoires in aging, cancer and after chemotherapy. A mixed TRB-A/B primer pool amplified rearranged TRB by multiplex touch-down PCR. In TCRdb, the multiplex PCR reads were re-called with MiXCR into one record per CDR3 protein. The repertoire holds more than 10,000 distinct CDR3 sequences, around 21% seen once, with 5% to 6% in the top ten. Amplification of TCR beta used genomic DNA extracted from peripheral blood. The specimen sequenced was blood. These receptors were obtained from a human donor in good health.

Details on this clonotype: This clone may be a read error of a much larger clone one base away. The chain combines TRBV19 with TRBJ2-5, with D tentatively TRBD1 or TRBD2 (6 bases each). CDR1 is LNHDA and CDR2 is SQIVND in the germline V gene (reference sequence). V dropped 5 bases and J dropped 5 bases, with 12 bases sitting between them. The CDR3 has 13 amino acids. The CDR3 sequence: CASSCIGGETQYF. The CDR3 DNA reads TGTGCCAGTAGTTGTATAGGGGGGGAGACCCAGTACTTC.

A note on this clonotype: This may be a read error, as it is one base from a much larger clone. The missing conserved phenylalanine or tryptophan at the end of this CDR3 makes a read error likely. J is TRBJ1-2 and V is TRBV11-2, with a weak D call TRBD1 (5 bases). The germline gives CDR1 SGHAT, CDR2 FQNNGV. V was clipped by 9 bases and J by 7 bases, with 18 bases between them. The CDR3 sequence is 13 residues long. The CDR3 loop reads CASRRVGTVGYTI. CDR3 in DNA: TGTGCCAGTCGGAGGGTGGGGACGGTTGGCTACACCATC.

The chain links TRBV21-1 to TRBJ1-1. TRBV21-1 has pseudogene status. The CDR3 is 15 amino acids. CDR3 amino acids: CASTLEGGRDTEAFF. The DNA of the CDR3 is TGTGCCAGCACTCTTGAGGGGGGGAGGGACACTGAAGCTTTCTTT.

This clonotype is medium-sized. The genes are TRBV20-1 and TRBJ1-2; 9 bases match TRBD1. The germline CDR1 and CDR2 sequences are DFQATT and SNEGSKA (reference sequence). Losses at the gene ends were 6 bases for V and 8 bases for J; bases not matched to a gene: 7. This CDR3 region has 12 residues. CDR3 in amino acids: CSALQGAQGYTF. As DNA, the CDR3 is TGCAGTGCCCTACAGGGGGCGCAAGGCTACACCTTC.

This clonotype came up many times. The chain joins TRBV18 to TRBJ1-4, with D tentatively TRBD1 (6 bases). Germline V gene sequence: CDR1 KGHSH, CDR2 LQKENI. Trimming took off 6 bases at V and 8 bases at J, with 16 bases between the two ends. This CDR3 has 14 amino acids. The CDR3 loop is CASSKSGVDEKLFF. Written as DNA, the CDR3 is TGTGCCAGCTCTAAGTCAGGGGTAGACGAAAAACTGTTTTTT. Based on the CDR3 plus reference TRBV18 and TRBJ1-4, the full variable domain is NAGVMQNPRHLVRRRGQEARLRCSPMKGHSHVYWYRQLPEEGLKFMVYLQKENIIDESGMPKERFSAEFPKEGPSILRIQQVVRGDSAAYFCASSKSGVDEKLFFGSGTQLSVL.

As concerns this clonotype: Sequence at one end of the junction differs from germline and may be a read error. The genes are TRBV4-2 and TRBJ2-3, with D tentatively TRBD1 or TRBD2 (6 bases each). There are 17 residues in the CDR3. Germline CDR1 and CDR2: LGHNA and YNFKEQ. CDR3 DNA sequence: TGCGCCAGCAGCCATTCAAACTCGGGGGCTGACACAGATACGCAGTATTTT. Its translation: CASSHSNSGADTDTQYF.

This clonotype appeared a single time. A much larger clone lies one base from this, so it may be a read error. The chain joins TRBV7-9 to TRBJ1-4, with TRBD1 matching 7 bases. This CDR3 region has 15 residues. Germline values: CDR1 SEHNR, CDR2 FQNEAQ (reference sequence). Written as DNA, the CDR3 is TGTGCCAGCAGCCTCGCGACAGGGATGGGTGAAAAACTGTTATTT. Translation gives CASSLATGMGEKLLF.

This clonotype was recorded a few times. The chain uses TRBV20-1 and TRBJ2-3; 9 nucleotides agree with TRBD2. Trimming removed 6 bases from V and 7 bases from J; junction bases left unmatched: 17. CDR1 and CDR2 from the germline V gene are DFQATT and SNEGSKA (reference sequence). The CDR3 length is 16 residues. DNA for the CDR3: TGCAGTGCAAATGTCGCCCTAGCGGGGATGGTGTATACGCAGTATTTT. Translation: CSANVALAGMVYTQYF.